This T cell receptor beta chain was recovered during a study of regulatory T cells in long-lasting Graves disease. Looking at the study overall: It was over 5 years of antithyroid drugs, with positive TSH receptor antibodies, that meant persistent Graves' disease.

This clonotype was seen more than once but under ten times. Its target is unknown. Notes on the study in general: Fewer public clonotypes were shared by new patients (approximately 970) than by persistent patients (2,741).

Regarding time point: persistent/refractory GD, antithyroid drugs over 5 years with positive TRAb. Scientists built the TCR library using RNA that was extracted from PBMCs. CDR1 and CDR2 from the germline V gene are GTSNPN and SVGIG (reference sequence). The CDR3 covers 12 residues. V was cut by 8 bases and J by 0 bases, with 10 bases left in between. CDR3 regions were amplified by Arm-PCR using iRepertoire HTBI primers to build TCR beta libraries. Each CDR3 protein is one row after TCRdb ran MiXCR on the multiplex PCR reads. The table shows under 350,000 distinct CDR3 sequences, with under 25% occurring only once.

The V and J genes are TRBV30 and TRBJ1-1; weak D call: TRBD1 (5 bases). The specimen was peripheral blood mononuclear cells (PBMCs), collected when the disease was refractory, from a patient treated with antithyroid drugs. This clonotype was sampled from a female donor with Graves disease. This CDR3 reads CASNRLNTEAFF. CDR3 in DNA: TGTGCCAGCAACAGGTTGAACACTGAAGCTTTCTTT.